A selection of T cell receptor beta chains follows, all from one sample in a study of blood T cell repertoires in COVID-19. Only in-frame clones appear in the TCRdb table, and some are missing; sequencing was by immunoSEQ multiplex PCR. The data hold approximately 140,000 clones, with around 88% observed a single time. Sample: peripheral blood. Every receptor here comes from a woman aged 60-75 years with acute or convalescent COVID-19. Each CDR3 is given with its conserved first and last residue. D genes are given only for firm matches. Part of the rows lack a size; the others show once, few, many or a class for expanded clones.

>NA|NA|TRBJ1-5|15|TRBV28
TGTGCCAGCAGAAAAACAGGGCCTCGCAATCAGCCCCAGCATTTT
CASRKTGPRNQPQHF
>NA|NA|TRBJ1-1|17|TRBV28
TGTGCCAGCAGCCGAGACCTCGGCGGGGTCCGGAACACTGAAGCTTTCTTT
CASSRDLGGVRNTEAFF
>TRBD1|NA|TRBJ1-4|15|TRBV5-1
TGCGCCAGCAGCCGGAGTGGAGGGGACAGCGGGAAACTGTTTTTT
CASSRSGGDSGKLFF
>TRBD2|NA|TRBJ2-1|15|TRBV5-8
TGTGCCAGCCGCCGTTTAGCGGGGGCCGGGGATGAGCAGTTCTTC
CASRRLAGAGDEQFF
>TRBD1|NA|TRBJ2-7|13|TRBV3-1/TRBV3-2
TGTGCCAGCAGCCATAGAACAGGGGGCGAGCAGTACTTC
CASSHRTGGEQYF
>NA|NA|TRBJ2-2|13|TRBV5-6
TGTGCCAGCAGCTTGAGCCCTACCGGGGAGCTGTTTTTT
CASSLSPTGELFF
>NA|NA|TRBJ2-7|16|TRBV28
TGTGCCAGCAGAAAGTCCCAGGGGCTGCTTCTCTACGAGCAGTACTTC
CASRKSQGLLLYEQYF
>NA|NA|TRBJ1-5|17|TRBV6-1
TGTGCCAGCAGTGACGTGTGGGTGGCGGGAAGCAATCAGCCCCAGCATTTT
CASSDVWVAGSNQPQHF
>TRBD1|NA|TRBJ1-2|17|TRBV3-1/TRBV3-2
TGTGCCAGCAGCCAAGAAGGGACAGGGGCCATTCTCTATGGCTACACCTTC
CASSQEGTGAILYGYTF
>TRBD1|once|TRBJ1-4|16|TRBV5-4
TGTGCCAGCAGCGTGGGACAGGGGGCGGGTAATGAAAAACTGTTTTTT
CASSVGQGAGNEKLFF
>NA|NA|TRBJ2-3|15|TRBV7-8
TGTGCCAGCAGCTTAGGGACAGTCTTCACAGATACGCAGTATTTT
CASSLGTVFTDTQYF
>TRBD1|few|TRBJ1-1|13|TRBV6-1
TGTGCCAGCAGCCCACAGGGGCACACTGAAGCTTTCTTT
CASSPQGHTEAFF
>NA|NA|TRBJ2-1|16|TRBV19
TGTGCCAGTAGTGGATTGGGGACACCAACCTACAATGAGCAGTTCTTC
CASSGLGTPTYNEQFF
>NA|NA|TRBJ2-3|15|TRBV6-1
TGTGCCAGCAGTGAACTGGCGGGGACGACAGATACGCAGTATTTT
CASSELAGTTDTQYF
>NA|NA|TRBJ2-1|16|TRBV2
TGTGCCAGCAGTGTGTATCGGGGGACGGGGGACAATGAGCAGTTCTTC
CASSVYRGTGDNEQFF
>NA|NA|TRBJ1-2|12|TRBV7-9
TGTGCCAGCAGCGACACCTTAAGTGGCTACACCTTC
CASSDTLSGYTF
>TRBD2|NA|TRBJ2-3|16|TRBV7-2
TGTGCCAGCAGCTTAGGACTAGCGGGGGGGACAGATACGCAGTATTTT
CASSLGLAGGTDTQYF
>NA|NA|TRBJ2-5|15|TRBV5-6
TGTGCCAGCAGCCCTGGGCTAGCGCTTCAAGAGACCCAGTACTTC
CASSPGLALQETQYF
>TRBD2|NA|TRBJ2-3|14|TRBV5-1
TGCGCCAGCACACAAACCGGGACTAGAAATACGCAGTATTTT
CASTQTGTRNTQYF
>TRBD2|NA|TRBJ2-1|17|TRBV5-6
TGTGCCAGCAGTCCCCAGGGTCTAGCGGGGATGTACAATGAGCAGTTCTTC
CASSPQGLAGMYNEQFF
>TRBD2|NA|TRBJ2-1|15|TRBV7-8
TGTGCCAGCAGCTTAGGTAGCGGGGGTTACAATGAGCAGTTCTTC
CASSLGSGGYNEQFF
>TRBD1|NA|TRBJ2-3|15|TRBV5-1
TGCGCCAGCAGCCCGGGACAGGGGAGCACAGATACGCAGTATTTT
CASSPGQGSTDTQYF
>TRBD2|NA|TRBJ2-1|16|TRBV2
TGTGCCAGCAGGGCCCGACCTAGCGGGGGGGCCGGAGAGCAGTTCTTC
CASRARPSGGAGEQFF
>NA|NA|TRBJ2-6|17|TRBV5-4
TGTGCCAGCAGCTTGTCGGCAGGTATATCTGGGGCCAACGTCCTGACTTTC
CASSLSAGISGANVLTF
>NA|NA|TRBJ2-6|20|TRBV28
TGTGCCAGCAGTGACAGGATTTTTGCCCCTATTCGCTCTGGGGCCAACGTCCTGACTTTC
CASSDRIFAPIRSGANVLTF
>TRBD1|NA|TRBJ1-5|15|TRBV28
TGTGCCAGTCGCCAACCAGGACAGGGTCAACAGCCCCAGCATTTT
CASRQPGQGQQPQHF
>NA|few|TRBJ1-5|13|TRBV12-3/TRBV12-4
TGTGCCAGCAGACCGGACAGTGATCAGCCCCAGCATTTT
CASRPDSDQPQHF
>TRBD2|NA|TRBJ2-1|17|TRBV7-2
TGTGCCAGCAGCCCGGGACTAGCGGGGGGCAGACGGTATGAGCAGTTCTTC
CASSPGLAGGRRYEQFF
>NA|NA|TRBJ1-2|14|TRBV28
TGTGCCAGCAGTATGCCGGAACAGCATTTTGGCTACACCTTC
CASSMPEQHFGYTF
>TRBD1|NA|TRBJ1-3|15|TRBV2
TGTGCCAGCAGTCTATTGGGACAGAGTGGAAACACCATATATTTT
CASSLLGQSGNTIYF
>NA|NA|TRBJ1-2|12|TRBV19
TGTGCCAGTAGTATACTCGACAGAGGCTACACCTTC
CASSILDRGYTF
>NA|NA|TRBJ2-3|13|TRBV5-1
TGCGCCAGCGGGGGGACAGACACAGATACGCAGTATTTT
CASGGTDTDTQYF
>TRBD1|NA|TRBJ2-2|16|TRBV2
TGTGCCAGCACCGAAGACAGGACAGGGAACACCGGGGAGCTGTTTTTT
CASTEDRTGNTGELFF
>TRBD1|NA|TRBJ1-2|14|TRBV7-2
TGTGCCAGCAGCTTGACAGGGGAGCACTATGGCTACACCTTC
CASSLTGEHYGYTF
>NA|NA|TRBJ2-1|15|TRBV7-9
TGTGCCAGCGTCATAAGGGGGGGTTCCTACAATGAGCAGTTCTTC
CASVIRGGSYNEQFF
>NA|once|TRBJ1-4|15|TRBV7-9
TGTGCCAGCAGCACTCGTTCTGCAACTAATGAAAAACTGTTTTTT
CASSTRSATNEKLFF
>TRBD1|NA|TRBJ1-2|18|TRBV28
TGTGCCAGCAGTCAATACGGACAGGGGTTAAGGTTGTTTAATGGCTACACCTTC
CASSQYGQGLRLFNGYTF
>TRBD1|few|TRBJ1-2|13|TRBV4-3
TGCGCCAGCAGCCGCGACAGGGACTATGGCTACACCTTC
CASSRDRDYGYTF
>NA|NA|TRBJ2-4|15|TRBV6-2/TRBV6-3
TGTGCCAGCAGTGCCTCGGGACTCCCCCGGTACATTCAGTACTTC
CASSASGLPRYIQYF
>NA|NA|TRBJ1-1|15|TRBV6-1
TGTGCCAGCAGTGAAGCCCGACAGTTGAACACTGAAGCTTTCTTT
CASSEARQLNTEAFF
>NA|NA|TRBJ1-4|14|TRBV19
TGTGCCAGTGGTGACTGGGGGAGGGAGGAAAAACTGTTTTTT
CASGDWGREEKLFF
>NA|NA|TRBJ1-6|16|TRBV7-2
TGTGCCAGCAGCTTAGTAGGGGGTACCTATAATTCACCCCTCCACTTT
CASSLVGGTYNSPLHF
>NA|once|TRBJ2-3|14|TRBV9
TGTGCCAGCAGCTCCGGGGGTGACCCCTATACGCAGTATTTT
CASSSGGDPYTQYF
>NA|NA|TRBJ1-1|15|TRBV7-2
TGTGCCAGCAGCTTTAGACAGGCGGGGGGCACTGAAGCTTTCTTT
CASSFRQAGGTEAFF
>NA|NA|TRBJ1-5|17|TRBV11-2
TGTGCCAGCAGCTTAGATGGGGTAGGAGGCAGGGGCAACGCCCAGCATTTT
CASSLDGVGGRGNAQHF
>TRBD2|once|TRBJ2-3|16|TRBV7-6
TGTGCCAGCAGCTTGCAGGGACTAGCGGGCACAGATACGCAGTATTTT
CASSLQGLAGTDTQYF